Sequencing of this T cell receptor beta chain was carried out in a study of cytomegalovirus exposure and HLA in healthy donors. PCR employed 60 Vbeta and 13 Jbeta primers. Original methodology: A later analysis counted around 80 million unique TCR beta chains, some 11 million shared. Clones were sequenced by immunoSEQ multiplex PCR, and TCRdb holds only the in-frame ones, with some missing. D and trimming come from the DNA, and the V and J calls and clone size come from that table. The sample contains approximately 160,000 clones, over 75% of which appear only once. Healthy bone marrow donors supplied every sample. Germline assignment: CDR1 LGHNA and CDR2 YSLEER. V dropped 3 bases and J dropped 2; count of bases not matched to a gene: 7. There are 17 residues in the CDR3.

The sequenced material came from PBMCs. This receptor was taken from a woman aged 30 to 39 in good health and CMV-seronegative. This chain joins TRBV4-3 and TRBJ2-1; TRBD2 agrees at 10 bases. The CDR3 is CASSHAASGRAYNEQFF. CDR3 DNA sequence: TGCGCCAGCAGCCACGCTGCCAGCGGGAGGGCCTACAATGAGCAGTTCTTC.